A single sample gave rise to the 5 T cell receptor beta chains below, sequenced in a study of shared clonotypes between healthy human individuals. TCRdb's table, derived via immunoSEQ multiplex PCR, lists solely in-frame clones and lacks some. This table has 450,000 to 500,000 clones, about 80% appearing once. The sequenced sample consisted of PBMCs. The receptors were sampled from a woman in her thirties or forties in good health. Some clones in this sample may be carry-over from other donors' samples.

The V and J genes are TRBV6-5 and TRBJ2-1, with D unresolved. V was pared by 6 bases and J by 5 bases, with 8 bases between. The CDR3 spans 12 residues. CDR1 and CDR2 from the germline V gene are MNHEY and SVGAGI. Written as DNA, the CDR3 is TGTGCCAGCAGATTTACCAACAATGAGCAGTTCTTC. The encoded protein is CASRFTNNEQFF.

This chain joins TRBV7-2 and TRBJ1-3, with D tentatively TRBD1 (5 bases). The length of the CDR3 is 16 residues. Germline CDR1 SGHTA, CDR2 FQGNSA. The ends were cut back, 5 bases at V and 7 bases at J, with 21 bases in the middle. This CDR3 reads CASSPLGGFFGNTIYF. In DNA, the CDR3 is TGTGCCAGCAGCCCCTTGGGGGGGTTTTTTGGCAACACCATATATTTT.

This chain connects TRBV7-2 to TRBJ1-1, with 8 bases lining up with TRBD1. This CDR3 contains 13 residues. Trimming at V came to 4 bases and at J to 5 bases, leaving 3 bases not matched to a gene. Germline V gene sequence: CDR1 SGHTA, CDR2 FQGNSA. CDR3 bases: TGTGCCAGCAGCTCGGACAGGGAGACTGAAGCTTTCTTT. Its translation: CASSSDRETEAFF. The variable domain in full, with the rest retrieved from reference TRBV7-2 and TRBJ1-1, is GAGVSQSPSNKVTEKGKDVELRCDPISGHTALYWYRQSLGQGLEFLIYFQGNSAPDKSGLPSDRFSAERTGGSVSTLTIQRTQQEDSAVYLCASSSDRETEAFFGQGTRLTVV.

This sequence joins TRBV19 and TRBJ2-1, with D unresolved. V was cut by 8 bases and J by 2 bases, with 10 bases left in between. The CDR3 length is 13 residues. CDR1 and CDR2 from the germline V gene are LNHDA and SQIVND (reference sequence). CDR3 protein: CASYGRTYNEQFF. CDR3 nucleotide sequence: TGTGCCAGTTATGGTCGGACCTACAATGAGCAGTTCTTC.

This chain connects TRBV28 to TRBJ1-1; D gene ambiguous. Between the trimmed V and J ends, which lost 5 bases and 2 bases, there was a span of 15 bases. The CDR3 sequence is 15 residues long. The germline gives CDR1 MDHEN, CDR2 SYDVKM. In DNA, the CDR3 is TGTGCCAGCAGTCCCCCCCTTCGCATTAACACTGAAGCTTTCTTT. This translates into CASSPPLRINTEAFF.